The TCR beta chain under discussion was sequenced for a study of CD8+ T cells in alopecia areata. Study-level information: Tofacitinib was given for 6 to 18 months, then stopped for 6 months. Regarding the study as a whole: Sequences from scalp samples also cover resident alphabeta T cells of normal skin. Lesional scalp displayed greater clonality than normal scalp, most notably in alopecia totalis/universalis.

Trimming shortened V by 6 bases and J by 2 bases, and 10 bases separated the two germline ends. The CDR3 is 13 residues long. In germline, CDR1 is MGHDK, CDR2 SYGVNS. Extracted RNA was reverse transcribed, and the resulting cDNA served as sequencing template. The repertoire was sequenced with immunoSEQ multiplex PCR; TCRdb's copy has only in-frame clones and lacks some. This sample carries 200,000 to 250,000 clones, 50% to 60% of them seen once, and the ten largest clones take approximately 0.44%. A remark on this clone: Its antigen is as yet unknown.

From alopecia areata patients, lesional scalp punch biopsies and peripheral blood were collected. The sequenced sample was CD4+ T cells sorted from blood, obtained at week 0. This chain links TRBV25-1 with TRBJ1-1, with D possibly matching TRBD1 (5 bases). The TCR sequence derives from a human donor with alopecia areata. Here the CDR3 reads CASRGQGNTEAFF. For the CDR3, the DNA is TGTGCCAGCAGAGGGCAGGGAAACACTGAAGCTTTCTTT. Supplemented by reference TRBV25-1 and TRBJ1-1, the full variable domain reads EADIYQTPRYLVIGTGKKITLECSQTMGHDKMYWYQQDPGMELHLIHYSYGVNSTEKGDLSSESTVSRIRTEHFPLTLESARPSHTSQYLCASRGQGNTEAFFGQGTRLTVV.